Listed below are T cell receptor beta chains from one sample, sequenced in a study of radiation and T cells in renal cell carcinoma. Assay: immunoSEQ multiplex PCR; the TCRdb copy retains only in-frame clones and omits some. This table holds just over 95,000 clones, 75% to 90% found once. The sequencing here drew on blood, taken from a patient whose treatment included radiotherapy and nephrectomy. These receptors were taken from a man between 50 and 59 years old with renal cell carcinoma. Each CDR3 is given with its conserved first and last residue. Fields, in order: J gene, clone size, V gene, D gene, CDR3 DNA, CDR3 protein. D genes are given only for firm matches. Part of the rows lack a size; the others show once, few, many or a class for expanded clones.

j_call: TRBJ2-1; clone_size: -; v_call: TRBV7-2; d_call: TRBD2; cdr3_nt: TGTGCCAGCAGCTTCGGACTAGCGGGAGCCTACAATGAGCAGTTCTTC; cdr3_aa: CASSFGLAGAYNEQFF
j_call: TRBJ2-7; clone_size: -; v_call: TRBV11-2; d_call: -; cdr3_nt: TGTGCCAGCAGATCCATCCGACAGCTGTACGAGCAGTACTTC; cdr3_aa: CASRSIRQLYEQYF
j_call: TRBJ2-2; clone_size: -; v_call: TRBV7-3; d_call: TRBD1; cdr3_nt: TGTGCCAGCAGCCCCGGGACAGGGTACACCGGGGAGCTGTTTTTT; cdr3_aa: CASSPGTGYTGELFF
j_call: TRBJ2-1; clone_size: -; v_call: TRBV6-5; d_call: TRBD1; cdr3_nt: TGTGCCAGCAGTTACACTGGACAGGGCGGCGAGCAGTTCTTC; cdr3_aa: CASSYTGQGGEQFF
j_call: TRBJ1-2; clone_size: medium-sized; v_call: TRBV6-1; d_call: -; cdr3_nt: TGTGCCAGCAGTGAAGCGGTAAGGGGCTACACCTTC; cdr3_aa: CASSEAVRGYTF
j_call: TRBJ1-6; clone_size: -; v_call: TRBV2; d_call: -; cdr3_nt: TGTGCCAGCAGTGACCATCCGAATTCACCCCTCCACTTT; cdr3_aa: CASSDHPNSPLHF
j_call: TRBJ2-3; clone_size: -; v_call: TRBV5-1; d_call: TRBD2; cdr3_nt: TGCGCCAGCAGCCGGGGGGAGGATACGCAGTATTTT; cdr3_aa: CASSRGEDTQYF
j_call: TRBJ2-2; clone_size: -; v_call: TRBV29-1; d_call: -; cdr3_nt: TGCAGCGTTAGAGCGACAGAAAACACCGGGGAGCTGTTTTTT; cdr3_aa: CSVRATENTGELFF
j_call: TRBJ2-5; clone_size: -; v_call: TRBV7-6; d_call: TRBD2; cdr3_nt: TGTGCCAGCAGCTCCACCCGACTAGCGGGAGGGTTGGAGACCCAGTACTTC; cdr3_aa: CASSSTRLAGGLETQYF
j_call: TRBJ2-5; clone_size: once; v_call: TRBV28; d_call: TRBD2; cdr3_nt: TGTGCCAGCAGTTCCCCGGGACTAGCGGGAGGATTAGAGACCCAGTACTTC; cdr3_aa: CASSSPGLAGGLETQYF
j_call: TRBJ2-7; clone_size: -; v_call: TRBV5-1; d_call: TRBD2; cdr3_nt: TGCGCCAGCAGCTTGGACGGGACTAGCTACTACGAGCAGTACTTC; cdr3_aa: CASSLDGTSYYEQYF
j_call: TRBJ1-5; clone_size: -; v_call: TRBV5-6; d_call: -; cdr3_nt: TGTGCCAGCAGCTCTCGGACCTTCAATCAGCCCCAGCATTTT; cdr3_aa: CASSSRTFNQPQHF
j_call: TRBJ1-2; clone_size: -; v_call: TRBV30; d_call: -; cdr3_nt: TGTGCCTGGAGTTTAGACCTGGGCCATGGCTACACCTTC; cdr3_aa: CAWSLDLGHGYTF
j_call: TRBJ2-7; clone_size: -; v_call: TRBV10-2; d_call: TRBD2; cdr3_nt: TGCGCCAGCAGTTCACTAGCGGGAGACGACGAGCAGTACTTC; cdr3_aa: CASSSLAGDDEQYF
j_call: TRBJ1-1; clone_size: -; v_call: TRBV5-1; d_call: -; cdr3_nt: TGCGCCAGCAGCGTTAGAATGAACACTGAAGCTTTCTTT; cdr3_aa: CASSVRMNTEAFF
j_call: TRBJ1-2; clone_size: -; v_call: TRBV10-3; d_call: -; cdr3_nt: TGTGCCATCAGTGACTCCGGACAGCCCCCGGGCACCTTC; cdr3_aa: CAISDSGQPPGTF
j_call: TRBJ2-5; clone_size: -; v_call: TRBV30; d_call: TRBD2; cdr3_nt: TGTGCCTGGAGCGTCCTAGCGGGAGAGACCCAGTACTTC; cdr3_aa: CAWSVLAGETQYF
j_call: TRBJ2-7; clone_size: few; v_call: TRBV5-6; d_call: -; cdr3_nt: TGTGCCAGCAGCCTAATGGGGGATAACGAGCAGTACTTC; cdr3_aa: CASSLMGDNEQYF
j_call: TRBJ2-7; clone_size: -; v_call: TRBV6-5; d_call: TRBD1; cdr3_nt: TGTGCCAGCAGTTACGCGAGGACAGGGACCTCCTACGAGCAGTACTTC; cdr3_aa: CASSYARTGTSYEQYF
j_call: TRBJ2-7; clone_size: -; v_call: TRBV4-1; d_call: TRBD1; cdr3_nt: TGCGCCAGCAGCCAGGGACAGGGGGCTTCCTACGAGCAGTACTTC; cdr3_aa: CASSQGQGASYEQYF
j_call: TRBJ2-7; clone_size: -; v_call: TRBV5-8; d_call: -; cdr3_nt: TGTGCCAGCAGCGTGCCCCCCCGAGGGGAGCAGTACTTC; cdr3_aa: CASSVPPRGEQYF
j_call: TRBJ2-5; clone_size: -; v_call: TRBV7-3; d_call: TRBD2; cdr3_nt: TGTGCCAGCAGCCGACTAGCGGGGGCAGCAGAGACCCAGTACTTC; cdr3_aa: CASSRLAGAAETQYF
j_call: TRBJ1-1; clone_size: -; v_call: TRBV11-3; d_call: -; cdr3_nt: TGTGCCAGCAGCTTCCGTCCTGACACTGAAGCTTTCTTT; cdr3_aa: CASSFRPDTEAFF
j_call: TRBJ1-1; clone_size: -; v_call: TRBV5-5; d_call: -; cdr3_nt: TGTGCCAGCACCCAGGGACACCAGAACACTGAAGCTTTCTTT; cdr3_aa: CASTQGHQNTEAFF
j_call: TRBJ2-7; clone_size: -; v_call: TRBV28; d_call: TRBD2; cdr3_nt: TGTGCCAGCAGTTCTACTAGCGGGACCTACGAGCAGTACTTC; cdr3_aa: CASSSTSGTYEQYF
j_call: TRBJ2-7; clone_size: few; v_call: TRBV7-9; d_call: -; cdr3_nt: TGTGCCAGCAGCCGCCTGGGGACCTACGAGCAGTACTTC; cdr3_aa: CASSRLGTYEQYF
j_call: TRBJ2-7; clone_size: -; v_call: TRBV30; d_call: -; cdr3_nt: TGTGCCTGGAGTGTAAAAGGGATCCAGTACTTC; cdr3_aa: CAWSVKGIQYF